The 13 T cell receptor beta chains listed next were all sequenced from one sample in a study of T cells in Graves' hyperthyroidism and ophthalmopathy. Amplification of TCR beta CDR3 regions used RNA as the template. TCR CDR3 regions were first amplified by RT-PCR with HTBI primers. TCRdb passed the multiplex PCR reads through MiXCR, listing each CDR3 protein once. The sample holds more than 300,000 distinct CDR3 sequences; approximately 15% are singletons and the top ten take 20% to 25%. The sequenced sample consisted of blood. The receptors derive from a woman aged 30 to 39 with Graves' hyperthyroidism.

Only a few counts were recorded for this clonotype. The chain recombines TRBV20-1 with TRBJ2-1, with TRBD2 identical over 12 bases. This CDR3 is built from 15 residues. J gave up 4 bases and V 4 bases, and 5 bases lay outside the gene matches. CDR1 is DFQATT and CDR2 is SNEGSKA in the germline V gene (reference sequence). The CDR3 region is CSANLLAGGYNEQFF. In DNA, the CDR3 is TGCAGTGCTAACCTTCTAGCGGGAGGGTACAATGAGCAGTTCTTC.

The CDR3 here is CASGSTDSNTEAFF. The DNA of the CDR3 is TGTGCCAGCGGGTCGACAGACTCGAACACTGAAGCTTTCTTT. The V gene is TRBV5-6, the J gene TRBJ1-1, with D tentatively TRBD1 (5 bases). The CDR3 extends over 14 amino acids. Germline-derived CDR1 and CDR2 are SGHDT and YYEEEE. V lost 7 bases to trimming and J lost 1 base, with 14 bases between them.

This clonotype showed up many times. This rearrangement joins TRBV20-1 to TRBJ2-7, with 9 bases lining up with TRBD1. The CDR3 has 13 amino acids. J gave up 6 bases and V 4 bases, and 7 bases lay outside the gene matches. The germline V gene encodes CDR1 DFQATT and CDR2 SNEGSKA (reference sequence). Here the CDR3 DNA reads TGCAGTGCTACCGGACAGGGGAGAGCCGAGCAGTACTTC. It is translated as CSATGQGRAEQYF.

This clonotype was recorded many times. The V and J genes are TRBV7-2 and TRBJ2-3, with 13 bases that match TRBD2. Germline V gene data show CDR1 as SGHTA and CDR2 as FQGNSA. This CDR3 has 16 residues. V dropped 5 bases and J dropped 3; count of bases not matched to a gene: 5. CDR3 nucleotides: TGTGCCAGCAGCCTACTAGCGGGAGGGCCGACAGATACGCAGTATTTT. Its protein product is CASSLLAGGPTDTQYF.

This clonotype was observed at least ten times. The rearrangement joins TRBV7-6 to TRBJ2-2; either TRBD1 or TRBD2 may supply D (5 bases each). V lost 7 bases and J lost 6, with 9 bases in between. Germline CDR1 reads SGHVS; CDR2 reads FNYEAQ. The CDR3 extends over 12 amino acids. The CDR3 region has the DNA TGTGCCAGCACCCGGGGCTCCGGGGAGCTGTTTTTT. This encodes CASTRGSGELFF.

This rearrangement joins TRBV6-1 to TRBJ2-1, with 9 bases matching TRBD2. V lost 8 bases and J lost 1; bases outside the gene matches: 6. This CDR3 comprises 15 residues. Germline CDR1 reads MNHNS; CDR2 reads SASEGT. The CDR3 protein is CASAGGGGSYNEQFF. In nucleotides, the CDR3 is TGTGCCAGCGCGGGGGGGGGCGGGTCCTACAATGAGCAGTTCTTC.

This clonotype was recorded at least ten times. V is TRBV6-5 and J is TRBJ2-1; D is perhaps TRBD2 (6 bases). The CDR3 contains 17 residues. V gave up 2 bases and J gave up 0 bases, with 14 bases separating them. From germline, CDR1 is MNHEY and CDR2 SVGAGI. The CDR3 DNA reads as TGTGCCAGCAGTTACGATAAGGAGGGCCTCTCCTACAATGAGCAGTTCTTC. Its protein product is CASSYDKEGLSYNEQFF.

This clonotype was seen many times. The gene calls are TRBV6-1 and TRBJ2-5; unclear D gene. This CDR3 region has 13 residues. V was shortened by 6 bases and J by 7 bases, with 15 bases between the two germline ends. The germline gives CDR1 MNHNS, CDR2 SASEGT. The CDR3 DNA is TGTGCCAGCAGGAGACTGCGCGGATGGACCCAGTACTTC. Translated, it gives CASRRLRGWTQYF.

The chain is built from TRBV19 and TRBJ2-5, with TRBD1 matching 11 bases. Germline V lookup: CDR1 LNHDA, CDR2 SQIVND (reference sequence). This CDR3 comprises 16 residues. The junction had 6 bases not matched to a gene; V was cut back by 4 bases and J by 2 bases. The CDR3 nucleotides read TGTGCCAGTAGTACCTACGGACAGGGGGCACAAGAGACCCAGTACTTC. Amino acid sequence: CASSTYGQGAQETQYF.

At least ten counts were recorded for this clonotype. CDR3 sequence (DNA): TGTGCCAGCAGCCAGGAAGGGCAGCGTGGTGTGCAGTACTTC. Amino acid sequence: CASSQEGQRGVQYF. The chain employs TRBV14 and TRBJ2-7; D not resolved. With 3 bases removed from V and 9 bases from J, the gap between germline ends came to 18 bases. CDR1 is SGHDN, CDR2 FVKESK, per germline. The CDR3 extends over 14 amino acids. The whole variable domain, remainder taken from reference TRBV14 and TRBJ2-7, is EAGVTQFPSHSVIEKGQTVTLRCDPISGHDNLYWYRRVMGKEIKFLLHFVKESKQDESGMPNNRFLAERTGGTYSTLKVQPAELEDSGVYFCASSQEGQRGVQYFGPGTRLTVT.

This clonotype was observed a handful of times. This chain links TRBV4-3 with TRBJ2-3, with a tentative D call TRBD2 (6 bases). CDR3 length equals 13 residues. V lost 4 bases, J lost 7 bases, and 12 bases lay in between. From germline, CDR1 is LGHNA and CDR2 YSLEER. CDR3 sequence (DNA): TGCGCCAGCAGCCCGGGGGAGGAGAATACGCAGTATTTT. Translation: CASSPGEENTQYF.

This sequence joins TRBV10-3 and TRBJ1-6; tentatively, D is TRBD1 (5 bases). V lost 5 bases, J lost 10 bases, and 12 bases lay in between. Per germline, CDR1 ENHRY and CDR2 SYGVKD. The CDR3 extends over 13 amino acids. This CDR3 reads CAISLQGQSPLHF. CDR3 sequence (DNA): TGTGCCATCAGTTTGCAGGGTCAATCACCCCTCCACTTT.

This clonotype occurred a few times. The V call is TRBV9, the J call TRBJ2-7; 7 bases agree with TRBD2. V was clipped by 2 bases and J by 1 base; unmatched bases: 6. CDR3 size: 15 residues. Germline values: CDR1 SGDLS, CDR2 YYNGEE. CDR3 protein: CASSVVAGGSYEQYF. The CDR3 DNA is TGTGCCAGCAGCGTTGTAGCGGGCGGGTCCTACGAGCAGTACTTC.